This entry lists 15 T cell receptor beta chains sequenced from one sample in a study of cytomegalovirus exposure and HLA in healthy donors. PCR involved 60 Vbeta and 13 Jbeta primers. Assay: immunoSEQ multiplex PCR; the TCRdb copy retains only in-frame clones and omits some. This table has about 280,000 clones, around 90% appearing once. The material sequenced was PBMCs. The source of these receptors is a woman aged 18-29 years in good health and CMV-seronegative.

The count of this clone is one. J is TRBJ1-6 and V is TRBV9, with a weak D call TRBD1 (5 bases). Germline CDR1 SGDLS, CDR2 YYNGEE. CDR3 length: 16 residues. Trimming pared 0 bases from V and 3 bases from J, leaving 10 bases between. CDR3 amino acids: CASSVGGLLYNSPLHF. The CDR3 DNA is TGTGCCAGCAGCGTAGGGGGCCTTCTCTATAATTCACCCCTCCACTTT.

V and J are TRBV10-3 and TRBJ2-7; TRBD2 matches at 12 bases. This CDR3 contains 14 residues. J was trimmed by 3 bases and V by 8 bases; bases with no gene match: 5. CDR1 is ENHRY, CDR2 SYGVKD, per germline. CDR3 sequence: CAIGAGLAGYEQYF. The CDR3 DNA is TGTGCCATCGGAGCGGGACTAGCGGGCTACGAGCAGTACTTC.

The chain joins TRBV5-6 to TRBJ2-6; tentatively, D is TRBD2 (5 bases). Trimming took off 4 bases at V and 2 bases at J, with 19 bases between the two ends. The CDR3 loop spans 18 amino acids. Germline V gene sequence: CDR1 SGHDT, CDR2 YYEEEE. CDR3 nucleotides: TGTGCCAGCAGCCGAACCCTTGATCCCGGGACTGGGGCCAACGTCCTGACTTTC. It is translated as CASSRTLDPGTGANVLTF.

The gene calls are TRBV5-4 and TRBJ1-4; the D is unclear. This CDR3 has 14 amino acids. CDR1 and CDR2 (germline): SGHNT, YYREEE (reference sequence). V lost 2 bases and J 7 bases, leaving 12 bases between the germline ends. CDR3 DNA sequence: TGTGCCAGCAGCTTCCAGGTCCGCCCTGAAAAACTGTTTTTT. Its translation: CASSFQVRPEKLFF.

This clone was observed once. V and J are TRBV7-3 and TRBJ2-1; TRBD1 might be the D (6 bases). This CDR3 spans 15 amino acids. V was shortened by 5 bases and J by 1 base, with 12 bases between the two germline ends. Germline lookup yields CDR1 SGHTA and CDR2 FQGTGA. This CDR3 reads CASSVLGGSYNEQFF. Here the CDR3 DNA reads TGTGCCAGCAGCGTTTTAGGGGGTTCCTACAATGAGCAGTTCTTC.

In this sample, this clone turned up once. The V and J genes are TRBV27 and TRBJ1-6, with 10 nucleotides matching TRBD1. CDR1 and CDR2 from the germline V gene are MNHEY and SMNVEV (reference sequence). CDR3 length: 16 residues. With 5 bases clipped from V and 6 bases from J, the junction kept 7 bases outside the gene matches. This chain's CDR3 is CASSLDRTGGNSPLHF. The CDR3 DNA reads TGTGCCAGCAGTCTTGATCGGACAGGGGGTAATTCACCCCTCCACTTT.

Only one count was recorded for this clone. This chain connects TRBV2 to TRBJ2-3, with TRBD2 identical over 11 bases. The CDR3 extends over 17 amino acids. Per germline, CDR1 SNHLY and CDR2 FYNNEI. V lost 3 bases to trimming and J lost 9 bases; unmatched junction nucleotides: 14. CDR3 region: CASSEWLAGGVTLTQYF. Here the CDR3 DNA reads TGTGCCAGCAGTGAGTGGCTAGCGGGGGGCGTTACCCTCACGCAGTATTTT. The complete variable domain, with remaining parts taken from reference TRBV2 and TRBJ2-3, reads EPEVTQTPSHQVTQMGQEVILRCVPISNHLYFYWYRQILGQKVEFLVSFYNNEISEKSEIFDDQFSVERPDGSNFTLKIRSTKLEDSAMYFCASSEWLAGGVTLTQYFGPGTRLTVL.

The chain combines TRBV5-7 with TRBJ2-2; 9 nucleotides agree with TRBD2. TRBV5-7 carries the ORF label, with uncertain function. V was pared by 4 bases and J by 1 base, with 14 bases of the junction left unmatched. CDR3 length: 19 residues. The CDR3 nucleotides read TGTGCCAGCAGCCCCCCGGAGGGGGCGGGGGGGGAGAACACCGGGGAGCTGTTTTTT. Protein sequence: CASSPPEGAGGENTGELFF.

This chain connects TRBV19 to TRBJ1-2, with a tentative D call TRBD1 (6 bases). CDR1 is LNHDA, CDR2 SQIVND, per germline (reference sequence). V was cut by 6 bases and J by 5 bases, with 16 bases left in between. The CDR3 runs to 14 residues. The CDR3 here is CASRPPGEAYGYTF. In DNA, the CDR3 is TGTGCCAGTAGACCTCCAGGGGAAGCGTATGGCTACACCTTC.

The chain links TRBV4-1 to TRBJ1-1; 7 nucleotides match TRBD1. CDR1 is MGHRA and CDR2 is YSYEKL in the germline V gene. The CDR3 is 16 amino acids. The V segment lost 1 base and the J segment 3 bases; nucleotides outside the gene matches: 8. CDR3 in DNA: TGCGCCAGCAGCCAAGTTGGACAGGCTGTGCACACTGAAGCTTTCTTT. Its protein is CASSQVGQAVHTEAFF.

In its sample, this clone was seen a few times. The chain carries TRBV11-2 and TRBJ2-1, with TRBD2 matching over 8 bases. With 3 bases clipped from V and 4 bases from J, the junction kept 8 bases outside the gene matches. The germline V gene has CDR1 SGHAT and CDR2 FQNNGV. The CDR3 is 16 residues long. The CDR3: CASSFLVSSGYNEQFF. The CDR3 bases are TGTGCCAGCAGCTTTTTAGTATCTAGCGGGTACAATGAGCAGTTCTTC. Together with reference TRBV11-2 and TRBJ2-1, the CDR3 gives the full variable domain: EAGVAQSPRYKIIEKRQSVAFWCNPISGHATLYWYQQILGQGPKLLIQFQNNGVVDDSQLPKDRFSAERLKGVDSTLKIQPAKLEDSAVYLCASSFLVSSGYNEQFFGPGTRLTVL.

The chain links TRBV29-1 to TRBJ1-5; 7 positions agree with TRBD1. The CDR3 totals 13 residues. Germline V gene data show CDR1 as SQVTM and CDR2 as ANQGSEA. The V gene end was trimmed by 6 bases and the J gene end by 3 bases; junction bases not matched to a gene: 5. CDR3 in amino acids: CSVLTGLNQPQHF. The CDR3, as DNA: TGCAGCGTCCTGACAGGGCTCAATCAGCCCCAGCATTTT.

V gene TRBV9 combines with J gene TRBJ2-1, with 7 bases aligning to TRBD2. The CDR3 consists of 13 residues. V lost 4 bases, J lost 5 bases, and 3 bases stayed unmatched. CDR1 is SGDLS, CDR2 YYNGEE, per germline. This chain's CDR3 is CASSPGLHNEQFF. The CDR3 DNA reads TGTGCCAGCAGCCCGGGACTACACAATGAGCAGTTCTTC.

This clone occurred once. J is TRBJ2-1 and V is TRBV9, with 11 bases lining up with TRBD2. V lost 3 bases, J lost 9 bases, and 11 bases stayed unmatched. The CDR3 is 16 residues long. Per germline, CDR1 SGDLS and CDR2 YYNGEE. CDR3 loop: CASSGISSGGQGEQFF. The CDR3 DNA sequence: TGTGCCAGCAGCGGTATCTCTAGCGGGGGGCAGGGTGAGCAGTTCTTC.

In regard to this clone: Other DNA variants within this sample encode the same CDR3. CDR3 loop: CASSLRGLNTEAFF. The CDR3 DNA is TGTGCCAGCAGCTTACGAGGATTGAACACTGAAGCTTTCTTT. This chain uses TRBV13 with TRBJ1-1; D is undetermined. Germline lookup yields CDR1 PRHDT and CDR2 FYEKMQ (reference sequence). Trimming cost V 2 bases and J 0 bases, with 7 bases left between them. There are 14 residues in the CDR3.